This paragraph covers one T cell receptor (beta chain) sequence. The target of this receptor is not known. No base qualities exist here, and no much larger clone lies one base off it. Patients with autoimmune disease history or receiving systemic immunosuppression were excluded from the trial. Peripheral blood for TCR sequencing was drawn from every dose cohort at baseline, at cycle 4 day 1 and at cycle 7 day 1. The samples were drawn from a first-in-human, open-label, multicenter phase I dose-escalation trial of ivuxolimab. Adults with locally advanced or metastatic melanoma, renal cell, hepatocellular, or head and neck squamous cell carcinoma were enrolled in the trial. Before TCR sequencing, CD4+ T cells and CD8+ T cells were sorted from peripheral blood as separate populations. This entry belongs to a study of OX40 agonist ivuxolimab in advanced cancers. Notes on the research overall: Ivuxolimab was an agonistic, fully human IgG2 monoclonal antibody directed against OX40 (CD134), a costimulatory receptor. Intravenous ivuxolimab was administered to patients every 2 weeks at six dose levels: 0.01, 0.1, 0.3, 1.5, 3 and 10 mg/kg. Of the roughly 51 patients in dose escalation, about 20 had hepatocellular carcinoma, some 15 had melanoma, 9 had renal cell carcinoma and 9 had head and neck cancer. A male proportion of 75% to 85% and a mean age of roughly 55 years, ranging from about 23 to 90, were recorded for the dose-escalation cohort. Prior anti-PD-1, anti-PD-L1 or anti-CTLA-4 therapy was permitted, and checkpoint inhibitors had been received by 40% to 50% of dose-escalation patients. Partial responses occurred in three dose-escalation patients: two with cutaneous melanoma and one with hepatocellular carcinoma. Peripheral TCRbeta sequencing aimed to test whether ivuxolimab altered TCR sequence diversity and caused clonal T-cell expansion. The paper describes the monotherapy dose-escalation part (N = 52 patients) of the phase I trial of ivuxolimab.

Genomic DNA was isolated from the sorted cells so that the TCRbeta CDR3 region could be sequenced. TCRbeta CDR3 regions were sequenced using the immunoSEQ Assay. TCRdb retrieved this table from immuneACCESS and kept in-frame rearrangements only. Not all clones are present; in checked studies, unresolved V genes account for under half, and no reason is known for the remainder. This sample comprises roughly 41,000 clones, roughly nine tenths of them detected only once. Of the sample, approximately 2.4% is held by the ten largest clones. The full study reports these points: Low levels of normalized T-cell clonal expansion were also seen in some nonresponding patients. After ivuxolimab, CD8+ T cells had more expanded clones than CD4+ T cells on average. In partial responders in the 0.1-3.0 mg/kg groups, normalized peripheral clonal expansion was found to be among the lowest, especially among CD8+ T cells. Antigen specificity was not determined for the clonally expanded peripheral T cells. At doses from 0.1 to 3.0 mg/kg, clonal expansion was seen in both CD4+ and CD8+ blood T cells between baseline and week 6.

This material consisted of CD4+ or CD8+ T cells sorted from blood, taken in a trial of the OX40 agonist ivuxolimab. The TCR originated in an adult with an advanced solid tumor such as melanoma, head and neck, liver or kidney cancer.

In nucleotide form, the sequence is TGTGCCAGCCAAGACAGATCGTCAGATACGCAGTATTTT. It translates to CASQDRSSDTQYF. The rearranged segments are TRBV6-5 and TRBJ2-3; perhaps TRBD1 is the D gene, with 5 bases matching. Per the germline V gene, MNHEY is the CDR1 and SVGAGI is the CDR2. V and J are truncated by 8 bases and 4 bases respectively, leaving an intervening sequence of 13 bases. Including the terminal cysteine and phenylalanine, the CDR3 comprises 13 residues. The kept DNA is CDR3 alone, 39 bases in frame from the first base.